The entry below gives a single TCR beta chain sequence along with its context. Its antigen is as yet unknown. The data are from a study of shared clonotypes between healthy human individuals. General study points: Owing to a small donor count, the genetic and exposure-history diversity represented was limited.

Researchers partitioned CD4+ cells into CD45RA+ naive and CD45RA-negative memory subsets. Germline V gene lookup returns CDR1 SQVTM and CDR2 ANQGSEA. The CDR3 totals 13 residues. Samples underwent the assay at deep level. For each subset, genomic DNA was distributed in equal portions over several immunoSEQ plates. Only in-frame clones appear in the TCRdb table, and some are missing; sequencing was by immunoSEQ multiplex PCR. Altogether 2 million to 3 million clones are present, over 85% being singletons, with the ten largest covering around 0.14%. The chain links TRBV29-1 to TRBJ2-5; 10 nucleotides align to TRBD2. The DNA end is a closer match to TRBJ2-7, so the J assignment may be wrong. The clonotype originates from a man between 18 and 35 years old in good health. Source material: naive CD4+ T cells sorted from blood. Subset in this sample: CD45RA+ positively selected. The CDR3 DNA sequence: TGCAGCGTTGGAAGCGGGGGGGGATACGAGCAGTACTTC. Its protein is CSVGSGGGYEQYF.